Shown below are 9 T cell receptor beta chains from a single sample sequenced in a study of CD8 T cells in Susac syndrome. With random hexamers, 0.5 to 1 ug RNA was reverse transcribed. From the immunoSEQ multiplex PCR reads, TCRdb called clonotypes with MiXCR, one entry per CDR3 protein. Of 15,000 to 20,000 distinct CDR3 sequences in the sample, 85% to 95% were seen once. The sample consisted of CD8+ T cells from PBMCs. The receptors here all came from a human donor in good health.

This sequence joins TRBV7-3 and TRBJ2-1; the match to TRBD2 covers 9 bases. The V segment lost 5 bases and the J segment 4 bases; nucleotides outside the gene matches: 6. From germline, CDR1 is SGHTA and CDR2 FQGTGA. The CDR3 totals 15 residues. Here the CDR3 reads CASSLSSGEYNEQFF. The CDR3 nucleotides are TGTGCCAGCAGCCTATCTAGCGGGGAGTACAATGAGCAGTTCTTC.

V gene TRBV28 combines with J gene TRBJ2-2, with 8 bases lining up with TRBD2. The germline V gene has CDR1 MDHEN and CDR2 SYDVKM. CDR3 length equals 17 residues. J lost 5 bases, V lost 2 bases, and 10 bases had no gene match. DNA for the CDR3: TGTGCCAGCAGTTTAACCGTAGCGGGATGGGGAACCGGGGAGCTGTTTTTT. Amino acids: CASSLTVAGWGTGELFF.

This chain uses TRBV5-6 with TRBJ2-7; 7 bases line up with TRBD1. The length of the CDR3 is 13 residues. Germline V gene data show CDR1 as SGHDT and CDR2 as YYEEEE. V was clipped by 5 bases and J by 7 bases; unmatched bases: 9. The CDR3 coding sequence is TGTGCCAGCAGACTACGGGACAGCGTGGAGCAGTACTTC. It translates to CASRLRDSVEQYF.

V is TRBV7-9 and J is TRBJ1-1; D unresolved. The germline V gene has CDR1 SEHNR and CDR2 FQNEAQ (reference sequence). The CDR3 is made up of 12 amino acids. Trimming removed 1 base at V and 8 bases at J, with 8 bases between. CDR3 DNA sequence: TGTGCCAGCAGCTTAGGTGGAAAAGAAGCTTTCTTT. It codes for CASSLGGKEAFF. Full variable domain (remainder filled in from reference TRBV7-9 and TRBJ1-1): DTGVSQNPRHKITKRGQNVTFRCDPISEHNRLYWYRQTLGQGPEFLTYFQNEAQLEKSRLLSDRFSAERPKGSFSTLEIQRTEQGDSAMYLCASSLGGKEAFFGQGTRLTVV.

The rearrangement links TRBV27 to TRBJ2-1; D not resolved. Trimming left V 2 bases short and J 7 bases short, with 21 bases between. Germline V CDR1 and CDR2: MNHEY, SMNVEV (reference sequence). CDR3 size: 17 residues. The DNA of the CDR3 is TGTGCCAGCAGTTTACTCCCGTTGTCGTCGCCGATTAATGAGCAGTTCTTC. Protein sequence: CASSLLPLSSPINEQFF.

The rearrangement links TRBV2 to TRBJ2-1, with 14 bases fitting TRBD2. The V gene's germline CDR1 is SNHLY and CDR2 FYNNEI. The junction had 14 bases not matched to a gene; V was cut back by 8 bases and J by 8 bases. The CDR3 contains 17 residues. CDR3: CASEGPGTSGSLHEQFF. Written as DNA, the CDR3 is TGTGCCAGCGAGGGCCCCGGGACTAGCGGGAGTCTCCATGAGCAGTTCTTC.

The chain carries TRBV10-3 and TRBJ1-1; D not certain. This CDR3 comprises 16 residues. Between the trimmed V and J ends, which lost 0 bases and 4 bases, there was a span of 15 bases. The germline CDR1 and CDR2 sequences are ENHRY and SYGVKD. The CDR3, as DNA: TGTGCCATCAGTGAGTCGGAGGTCGGGGAGGCCACTGAAGCTTTCTTT. This gives the protein CAISESEVGEATEAFF.

The chain has TRBV29-1 and TRBJ2-2, with unresolved D. CDR1 SQVTM and CDR2 ANQGSEA come from the germline V gene. V lost 4 bases and J lost 6, with 9 bases in between. The CDR3 extends over 12 amino acids. The CDR3 reads CSVVAGAGELFF. Written as DNA, the CDR3 is TGCAGCGTTGTAGCAGGAGCCGGGGAGCTGTTTTTT.

This sequence joins TRBV9 and TRBJ2-7, with 8 nucleotides matching TRBD2. The V and J ends lost 3 bases and 2 bases, in that order; junction bases with no gene match: 7. There are 15 residues in the CDR3. CDR1 SGDLS and CDR2 YYNGEE come from the germline V gene. CDR3 residues: CASSAPAGVAYEQYF. Here the CDR3 DNA reads TGTGCCAGCAGCGCCCCAGCGGGAGTGGCCTACGAGCAGTACTTC.